The 6 T cell receptor beta chains below were found in one sample sequenced in a study of shared clonotypes between healthy human individuals. Sequencing was performed with immunoSEQ multiplex PCR; in TCRdb, only in-frame clones are kept and a portion is missing. The sample records over a million clones, approximately 80% being singletons. The sequencing input was memory CD4+ T cells from PBMCs. Subset noted: CD45RA-negative fraction. The receptors stem from a man aged 18-30 years in good health. Some clones in this sample may be carry-over from other donors' samples.

The J gene is TRBJ2-6, the V gene TRBV18, with TRBD1 matching over 10 bases. CDR3 size: 18 residues. Per germline, CDR1 KGHSH and CDR2 LQKENI. The junction had 6 bases not matched to a gene; V was cut back by 4 bases and J by 0 bases. The CDR3 here is CASSRTTGGFSGANVLTF. The CDR3, as DNA: TGTGCCAGCTCACGAACGACAGGGGGCTTCTCTGGGGCCAACGTCCTGACTTTC.

This chain links TRBV7-2 with TRBJ2-3; TRBD2 matches 7 bases. Looked up from germline, CDR1 is SGHTA and CDR2 is FQGNSA. The trim removed 5 bases at V and 7 bases at J, leaving 15 bases unmatched. The CDR3 is made up of 16 amino acids. CDR3 sequence reads: CASSHRVAGVTHTQYF. The CDR3 coding sequence is TGTGCCAGCAGCCATCGGGTGGCGGGAGTGACGCATACGCAGTATTTT.

The chain is built from TRBV7-2 and TRBJ2-3; D might be TRBD2 (6 bases). From germline, CDR1 is SGHTA and CDR2 FQGNSA. Trimming pared 5 bases from V and 4 bases from J, leaving 19 bases between. The CDR3 is 16 residues long. CDR3 region: CASSPRRTTTADTQYF. The DNA of the CDR3 is TGTGCCAGCAGCCCCAGAAGGACTACCACAGCAGATACGCAGTATTTT.

This clone appeared a few times. J is TRBJ1-1 and V is TRBV30; D is unresolved. Trimming stripped 3 bases from V and 1 base from J, with 15 bases between. The germline V gene encodes CDR1 GTSNPN and CDR2 SVGIG (reference sequence). This CDR3 contains 15 residues. As DNA, the CDR3 is TGTGCCTGGAGCCCCCCCAACCCGGGGAACACTGAAGCTTTCTTT. The encoded protein is CAWSPPNPGNTEAFF.

The J gene is TRBJ1-5, the V gene TRBV2, with D hard to call. Between the trimmed V and J ends, which lost 2 bases and 7 bases, there was a span of 12 bases. CDR3 length: 14 residues. Per the germline V gene, CDR1 is SNHLY and CDR2 is FYNNEI. CDR3 in DNA: TGTGCCAGCAGTGAAAGGGTTCTAAGGCAGCCCCAGCATTTT. It translates to CASSERVLRQPQHF.

The sample holds a few counts of this clone. The V call is TRBV5-6, the J call TRBJ2-2, with D possibly being TRBD1 (6 bases). Trimming shortened V by 3 bases and J by 6 bases, and 12 bases separated the two germline ends. This CDR3 has 14 residues. The germline gives CDR1 SGHDT, CDR2 YYEEEE. In nucleotides, the CDR3 is TGTGCCAGCAGCTCAAGCCAGGGGCCCGGGGAGCTGTTTTTT. Translating gives CASSSSQGPGELFF.